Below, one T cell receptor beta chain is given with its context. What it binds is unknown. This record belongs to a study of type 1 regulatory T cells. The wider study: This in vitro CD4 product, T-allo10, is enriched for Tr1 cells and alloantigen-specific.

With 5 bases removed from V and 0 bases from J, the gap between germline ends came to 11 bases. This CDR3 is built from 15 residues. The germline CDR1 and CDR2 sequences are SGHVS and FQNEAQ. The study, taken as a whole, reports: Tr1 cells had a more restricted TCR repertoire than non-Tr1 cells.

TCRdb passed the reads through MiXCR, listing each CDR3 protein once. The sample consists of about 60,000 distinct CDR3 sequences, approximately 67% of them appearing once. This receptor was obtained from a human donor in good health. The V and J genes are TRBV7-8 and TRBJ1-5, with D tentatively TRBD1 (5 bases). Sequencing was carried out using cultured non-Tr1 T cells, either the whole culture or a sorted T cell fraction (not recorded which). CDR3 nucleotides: TGTGCCAGCAGCCCAGGACAAAATAGCAATCAGCCCCAGCATTTT. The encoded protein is CASSPGQNSNQPQHF.